What follows are 4 T cell receptor beta chains derived from one specimen sequenced in a study of blood T cell repertoires in COVID-19. Clones were read by immunoSEQ multiplex PCR, and TCRdb kept only the in-frame ones, dropping some. The sample yields around 190,000 clones, 89% seen once. What was sequenced was peripheral blood. These receptors were collected from a man between 18 and 35 years old who had recovered from COVID-19.

A few counts support this clone. The V gene is TRBV10-3, the J gene TRBJ2-1; 9 bases line up with TRBD2. The CDR3 has 15 amino acids. After removal of 2 bases from V and 4 bases from J, the junction contained 3 bases not matched to a gene. Germline values: CDR1 ENHRY, CDR2 SYGVKD. The CDR3 reads CAISEIAGAYNEQFF. The CDR3 DNA sequence: TGTGCCATCAGTGAGATAGCGGGGGCATACAATGAGCAGTTCTTC.

This clone was observed a single time. The CDR3 protein is CASSYSARGDSPLHF. The CDR3 DNA follows: TGTGCCAGCAGTTACTCTGCCAGGGGTGATTCACCCCTCCACTTT. The chain has TRBV6-2 or TRBV6-3 and TRBJ1-6, with D possibly being TRBD1 (6 bases). The V and J ends lost 0 bases and 8 bases respectively, with 11 bases between them. The germline V gene has CDR1 MNHEY and CDR2 SVGEGT. The CDR3 length is 15 residues.

The chain links TRBV7-2 to TRBJ1-2; TRBD1 matches 9 bases. The V gene's germline CDR1 is SGHTA and CDR2 FQGNSA. J lost 5 bases, V lost 5 bases, and 9 bases had no gene match. The CDR3 spans 15 residues. CDR3 bases: TGTGCCAGCAGCCTAATTCGGACAGGGGAGTATGGCTACACCTTC. It encodes CASSLIRTGEYGYTF.

The V call is TRBV6-6, the J call TRBJ2-7; 8 nucleotides line up with TRBD2. V was pared by 5 bases and J by 2 bases, with 8 bases of the junction left unmatched. The germline V gene encodes CDR1 MNHNY and CDR2 SVGAGI (reference sequence). The length of the CDR3 is 15 residues. The CDR3 DNA follows: TGTGCCAGCAGTGCACCGGGACTAGGCGCCTACGAGCAGTACTTC. Translating gives CASSAPGLGAYEQYF.